This T cell receptor beta chain is drawn from a study of Ad26.COV2.S vaccination and SARS-CoV-2 variants. The study's findings and limits: Relative to placebo recipients, vaccine recipients exhibited elevated spike-specific TCR breadth. Non-spike TCR breadth was similar in vaccine and placebo recipients.

Treatment denoted: over 15 received Ad26.COV2.S at low or high dose, single or two shots; about 5 received placebo; per-sample allocation not given. Collection of the samples took place on day 63 after the first injection of vaccine or placebo. This adult donor, from Boston, was 18-55 years old. The vaccine antigen was prefusion-stabilized Wuhan SARS-CoV-2 spike. As regards this clone: As yet, its antigen is unknown. Different DNA sequences within this sample yield the same CDR3.

Only in-frame clones appear in the TCRdb table, and some are missing; sequencing was by immunoSEQ multiplex PCR. The sample includes 350,000 to 400,000 clones, approximately 91% seen only once; the top ten take under 2%. The CDR3 runs 11 residues. The V gene lost 3 bases and the J gene lost 0 bases, with 0 bases spanning the gap. Germline V gene data show CDR1 as SQVTM and CDR2 as ANQGSEA. The chain carries TRBV29-1 and TRBJ1-3; no firm D call. The material sequenced was peripheral blood, taken in a trial of Ad26.COV2.S vaccine versus placebo. The sequence was obtained from a person aged 18 to 65 who received the Ad26.COV2.S COVID-19 vaccine or a placebo. CDR3 DNA sequence: TGCAGCGTTGACTCTGGAAACACCATATATTTT. Residues: CSVDSGNTIYF.